A selection of T cell receptor beta chains follows, all from one sample in a study of identical twins. MiXCR, run by TCRdb on the 5' RACE reads, gives a single entry per CDR3 protein. The top ten clones hold about 5.8% of a sample with about 250,000 distinct CDR3 sequences, 6% to 8% of them seen once. The data were also submitted as part of a second study, on yellow fever vaccine responses in identical twins.

Material for sequencing was CD8+ T cells sorted from blood. These receptors were collected from a woman aged 18-29 years in good health. Each CDR3 is given with its conserved first and last residue. A D gene is named only where the DNA matches it firmly. A clone size is listed for some rows: how often the clone was seen (once, few, many), or a class if it is expanded.

d_gene	abundance	v_gene	j_gene	CDR3nt	CDR3aa
.	many	TRBV7-9	TRBJ2-2	TGTGCCAGCAACGGGGGACGGTTCGAGGGGGAGCTGTTTTTT	CASNGGRFEGELFF
.	few	TRBV12-3/TRBV12-4	TRBJ1-2	TGTGCCAGCAGTTTAGAGTATGACCACGGCTACACCTTC	CASSLEYDHGYTF
.	many	TRBV2	TRBJ2-1	TGTGCCAGCATAGCAGGGGCCTCCTCCTACAATGAGCAGTTCTTC	CASIAGASSYNEQFF
TRBD2	many	TRBV2	TRBJ2-1	TGTGCCAGCAGTTGGCCGGGGGGTAATGAGCAGTTCTTC	CASSWPGGNEQFF
.	few	TRBV2	TRBJ1-1	TGTGCCAGCAGTGAAATCGGGGACCCGAACACTGAAGCTTTCTTT	CASSEIGDPNTEAFF
.	many	TRBV10-3	TRBJ1-1	TGTGCCATCAGTGAGTCGCTTTGGTGGGCGGACTTGAACACTGAAGCTTTCTTT	CAISESLWWADLNTEAFF
TRBD1	.	TRBV13	TRBJ2-1	TGTGCCAGCAGCTTAGGCCTGACAGGGGGCTACAATGAGCAGTTCTTC	CASSLGLTGGYNEQFF
.	few	TRBV5-1	TRBJ2-5	TGCGCCAGCACCTTGATGGGGGGCACAGAGACCCAGTACTTC	CASTLMGGTETQYF
.	.	TRBV19	TRBJ2-1	TGTGCCACCCAAAGGGACAACTCCTACAATGAGCAGTTCTTC	CATQRDNSYNEQFF
TRBD2	few	TRBV11-2	TRBJ2-1	TGTGCCAGCAGCTTGACTAGCGGGAGTTTCAATGAGCAGTTCTTC	CASSLTSGSFNEQFF
.	.	TRBV29-1	TRBJ2-1	TGCAGCGTTGTTCCGGGGGCAAAGTTGGTCTTC	CSVVPGAKLVF
.	many	TRBV6-5	TRBJ2-7	TGTGCCAGCAGTTATGCGGCGAATTACGAGCAGTACTTC	CASSYAANYEQYF
.	few	TRBV2	TRBJ1-3	TGTGCCAGCAGGGTCCTAACAGGGTATGGAAACACCATATATTTT	CASRVLTGYGNTIYF
TRBD2	few	TRBV27	TRBJ2-7	TGTGCCAGCAGGCTGGGACTAGCGGGAGTGTACGAGCAGTACTTC	CASRLGLAGVYEQYF
.	many	TRBV12-3/TRBV12-4	TRBJ2-1	TGTGCCAGCAGTTCTAACCTAGCACACGAGCAGTTCTTC	CASSSNLAHEQFF
.	.	TRBV20-1	TRBJ2-1	TGCAGTGCTAGGGAGTGGAGTGGCTCCTACAATGAGCAGTTCTTC	CSAREWSGSYNEQFF
TRBD1	few	TRBV7-6	TRBJ1-6	TGTGCCAGCAGCCCGGGACAGGGGTCCTCACCCCTCCACTTT	CASSPGQGSSPLHF
TRBD2	.	TRBV11-2	TRBJ2-1	TGTGCCAGCAGCTTAGATGGGGGGACTAGCCGGGCGGACGGGCGGCCTTACTCCTACAATGAGCAGTTCTTC	CASSLDGGTSRADGRPYSYNEQFF
TRBD1	many	TRBV12-3/TRBV12-4	TRBJ2-7	TGTGCCAGCAGTTTAGCCGCAGGGGGCATTGGGTACGAGCAGTACTTC	CASSLAAGGIGYEQYF
TRBD2	few	TRBV20-1	TRBJ2-2	TGCAGTGCCACCGGACTAGCGGGAGGAGTCACCGGGGAGCTGTTTTTT	CSATGLAGGVTGELFF
TRBD1	many	TRBV2	TRBJ2-1	TGTGCCAGCAGTGGCCAGGACAGGGATCAGTATGAGCAGTTCTTC	CASSGQDRDQYEQFF
.	few	TRBV3-1	TRBJ2-2	TGTGCCAGCAGTCTGACTAGTGCCGGGGAGCTGTTTTTT	CASSLTSAGELFF
TRBD2	.	TRBV24-1	TRBJ2-5	TGTGCCACCAGTGACCCCCCCGGGACTAGCGGAATAGAGGTGGAAGAGACCCAGTACTTC	CATSDPPGTSGIEVEETQYF
.	few	TRBV20-1	TRBJ2-1	TGCAGTGCTAGCTTACGGGGGGCGGGAGCGGGGTGGGATGAGCAGTTCTTC	CSASLRGAGAGWDEQFF
.	few	TRBV20-1	TRBJ1-1	TGCAGTGCTAGTGTCAGTGGGCTGAGAGAAGCTTTCTTT	CSASVSGLREAFF
.	many	TRBV4-1	TRBJ1-2	TGCGCCAGCAGCCAAGGGTTGGGGGTCTCTGGAGGCTACACCTTC	CASSQGLGVSGGYTF
TRBD2	few	TRBV6-4	TRBJ2-3	TGTGCCAGCAGTACTAGCGGGGGGGCCACAGATACGCAGTATTTT	CASSTSGGATDTQYF
.	many	TRBV12-3/TRBV12-4	TRBJ2-1	TGTGCCAGCAGTTTAAGGATCACACCCCCAATCTACAATGAGCAGTTCTTC	CASSLRITPPIYNEQFF
.	many	TRBV4-1	TRBJ1-1	TGCGCCAGCAGCCCGGGGCCAGGGTACACTGAAGCTTTCTTT	CASSPGPGYTEAFF
TRBD1	.	TRBV24-1	TRBJ1-5	TGTGCCACCAGTGATTTAGACAGGGATCAGCCCCAGCATTTT	CATSDLDRDQPQHF
.	.	TRBV7-9	TRBJ1-2	TGTGCCAGCAGCCCCGGGGACCCCAGTACCTTTGGCTACACCTTC	CASSPGDPSTFGYTF
.	many	TRBV20-1	TRBJ1-1	TGCAGTGCTCGTCCGGCAGGGATCACTGAAGCTTTCTTT	CSARPAGITEAFF
.	many	TRBV28	TRBJ2-2	TGTGCCAGCAGTTTATTCGGATACAGTAAATCCGGGGAGCTGTTTTTT	CASSLFGYSKSGELFF
.	.	TRBV7-9	TRBJ2-1	TGTGCCAGCAGCCCTAATGACAGATATGAGCAGTTCTTC	CASSPNDRYEQFF
.	.	TRBV9	TRBJ1-1	TGTGCCAGCAGCGTAGAGGGACAAGTAAGAGGCTATGGCGACACTGAAGCTTTCTTT	CASSVEGQVRGYGDTEAFF
.	.	TRBV19	TRBJ2-7	TGTGCCAGTAGCCCGCCGGGACTGAGCTACGAGCAGTACTTC	CASSPPGLSYEQYF
TRBD2	many	TRBV12-3/TRBV12-4	TRBJ2-7	TGTGCCAGCAGTCCCGGACTAGCTAGTTGGGAAGTCCCCTACGAGCAGTACTTC	CASSPGLASWEVPYEQYF
.	.	TRBV12-3/TRBV12-4	TRBJ2-1	TGTGCCAGCAGCCGAGAGTCCTACAATGAGCAGTTCTTC	CASSRESYNEQFF
.	.	TRBV29-1	TRBJ1-3	TGCAGCGTTGATGAGGGGACTGGAAACACCATATATTTT	CSVDEGTGNTIYF
.	.	TRBV5-6	TRBJ2-1	TGTGCCAGCAGCTTGGCCGCGGGTGAGCAGTTCTTC	CASSLAAGEQFF
.	.	TRBV4-1	TRBJ2-7	TGCGCCAGCAGCGTGTACGCGGCCGATGGTGAGCAGTACTTC	CASSVYAADGEQYF
.	.	TRBV2	TRBJ1-2	TGTGCCAGCCAAGGGACGGCCTATGGCTACACCTTC	CASQGTAYGYTF
TRBD1	.	TRBV20-1	TRBJ2-5	TGCAGTGCTAGAGATGGCGGACAGGGAGGAGAGACCCAGTACTTC	CSARDGGQGGETQYF
.	.	TRBV12-3/TRBV12-4	TRBJ1-4	TGTGCCAGCAGCGTGGGACCGTTTAATGAAAAACTGTTTTTT	CASSVGPFNEKLFF
TRBD2	.	TRBV15	TRBJ2-5	TGTGCCACCAGCAGAGAACTCGGCGGGGGGGCAGAGACCCAGTACTTC	CATSRELGGGAETQYF